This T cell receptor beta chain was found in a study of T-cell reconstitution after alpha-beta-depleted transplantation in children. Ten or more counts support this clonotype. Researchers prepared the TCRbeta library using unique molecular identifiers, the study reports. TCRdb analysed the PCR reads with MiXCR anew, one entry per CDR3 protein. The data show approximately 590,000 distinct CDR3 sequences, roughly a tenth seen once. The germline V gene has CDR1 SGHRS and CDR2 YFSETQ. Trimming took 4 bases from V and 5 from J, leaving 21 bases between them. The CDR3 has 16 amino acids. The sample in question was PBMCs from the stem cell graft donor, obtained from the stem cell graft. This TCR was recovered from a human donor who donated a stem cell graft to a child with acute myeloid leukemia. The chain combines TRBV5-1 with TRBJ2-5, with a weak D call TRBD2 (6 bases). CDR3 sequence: CASSSSGGSVMETQYF. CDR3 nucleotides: TGCGCCAGCAGCAGTAGCGGAGGGAGTGTGATGGAGACCCAGTACTTC.